The entry that follows covers one TCR beta chain sequence. Its antigen is still unknown. 60 Vbeta and 13 Jbeta primers were used in PCR. Only in-frame clones appear in the TCRdb table, and some are missing; sequencing was by immunoSEQ multiplex PCR. The sample includes around 93,000 clones, 55% to 70% seen only once; the top ten take 5.9%. The record originates from a study of cytomegalovirus exposure and HLA in healthy donors. Study-level findings and limits: TCR sequences were mostly rare, though some public TCRs occurred in many donors. Earlier analysis yielded a pattern in which most TCR beta V segments were productive about 90% or about 30% of the time.

Between the trimmed V and J ends, which lost 4 bases and 0 bases, there was a span of 12 bases. Germline CDR1 SGDLS, CDR2 YYNGEE. This CDR3 comprises 15 residues. The chain has TRBV9 and TRBJ2-3; D is unclear. The sample comprised PBMCs. The sequence was obtained from a boy between 10 and 17 years old in good health and CMV-seropositive. CDR3 nucleotide sequence: TGTGCCAGCAGCACCGACATGAAGAGCACAGATACGCAGTATTTT. Translating it yields CASSTDMKSTDTQYF. Full variable domain (missing parts from reference TRBV9 and TRBJ2-3): DSGVTQTPKHLITATGQRVTLRCSPRSGDLSVYWYQQSLDQGLQFLIQYYNGEERAKGNILERFSAQQFPDLHSELNLSSLELGDSALYFCASSTDMKSTDTQYFGPGTRLTVL.